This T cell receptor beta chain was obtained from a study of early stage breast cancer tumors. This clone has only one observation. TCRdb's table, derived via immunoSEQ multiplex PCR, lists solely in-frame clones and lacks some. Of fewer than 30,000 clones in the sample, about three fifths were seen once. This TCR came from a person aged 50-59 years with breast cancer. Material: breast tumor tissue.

Here the CDR3 reads CASSLGLANSYNEQFF. The CDR3 DNA sequence: TGTGCCAGCAGCTTGGGGCTAGCGAACTCCTACAATGAGCAGTTCTTC. J is TRBJ2-1 and V is TRBV7-9; tentatively, D is TRBD2 (6 bases). Looked up from germline, CDR1 is SEHNR and CDR2 is FQNEAQ (reference sequence). The CDR3 has 16 amino acids. V was clipped by 3 bases and J by 0 bases, with 12 bases between them.